This TCR beta chain originates from a study of cytotoxic CD8 clonotypes in ibrutinib-treated CLL. Study observations and caveats: Starting clonality was above that of age-matched healthy donors and tracked circulating CD8+ T-cell counts.

The intended depth for sequencing was 1 in 200,000 to 1 in 1 million T cells. The table came from immunoSEQ multiplex PCR; TCRdb's copy has only in-frame clones and leaves some out. The data hold 250,000 to 350,000 clones, with approximately 79% observed a single time. Per the germline V gene, CDR1 is LGHNA and CDR2 is YSLEER. The trim removed 1 base at V and 3 bases at J, leaving 12 bases unmatched. The CDR3 covers 18 residues. Concerning this clone: The antigen remains unidentified.

This chain links TRBV4-3 with TRBJ2-7; 10 nucleotides align to TRBD2. Sample: PBMCs, taken at disease progression, from a patient treated with ibrutinib. This sequence originates from a human donor with chronic lymphocytic leukemia. CDR3 amino acids: CASSQGVGLAGVHYEQYF. The CDR3, as DNA: TGCGCCAGCAGCCAAGGGGTGGGCCTAGCGGGGGTACACTACGAGCAGTACTTC.